The 32 T cell receptor beta chains presented below share a single source sample, sequenced in a study of blood T cell repertoires in COVID-19. The repertoire was sequenced with immunoSEQ multiplex PCR; TCRdb's copy has only in-frame clones and lacks some. The data show 200,000 to 250,000 clones, around 88% seen once. The sequenced sample was peripheral blood. These receptors were obtained from a man aged 18 to 29 with active or convalescent COVID-19.

V usage is TRBV5-1 and J usage is TRBJ1-2; unclear D gene. The length of the CDR3 is 14 residues. V lost 0 bases and J 4 bases, leaving 10 bases between the germline ends. From germline, CDR1 is SGHRS and CDR2 YFSETQ. The CDR3 DNA follows: TGCGCCAGCAGCTTGGTTGAGGGAGGCTATGGCTACACCTTC. Its protein product is CASSLVEGGYGYTF.

The CDR3, as DNA: TGTGCCAGCAGTGAAACCGACAGGGGGGTGAGTGAAGCTTTCTTT. It translates to CASSETDRGVSEAFF. This chain connects TRBV2 to TRBJ1-1, with 9 positions matching TRBD1. The length of the CDR3 is 15 residues. Germline trimming cut 2 bases from V and 7 bases from J; bases unmatched to any gene: 8. The V gene's germline CDR1 is SNHLY and CDR2 FYNNEI. Full variable domain (rest looked up from reference TRBV2 and TRBJ1-1): EPEVTQTPSHQVTQMGQEVILRCVPISNHLYFYWYRQILGQKVEFLVSFYNNEISEKSEIFDDQFSVERPDGSNFTLKIRSTKLEDSAMYFCASSETDRGVSEAFFGQGTRLTVV.

The chain is built from TRBV9 and TRBJ1-1; D perhaps matches TRBD1 (6 bases). Trimming removed 2 bases from V and 4 bases from J, with 12 bases in between. The CDR3 spans 14 residues. Germline V gives CDR1 SGDLS, CDR2 YYNGEE. The CDR3 nucleotides are TGTGCCAGCAGCGTTGGGGGCGCAGGCACTGAAGCTTTCTTT. Translated: CASSVGGAGTEAFF. Complete variable domain (other parts from reference TRBV9 and TRBJ1-1): DSGVTQTPKHLITATGQRVTLRCSPRSGDLSVYWYQQSLDQGLQFLIQYYNGEERAKGNILERFSAQQFPDLHSELNLSSLELGDSALYFCASSVGGAGTEAFFGQGTRLTVV.

This clone was found once. This rearrangement joins TRBV4-3 to TRBJ2-3; 7 bases are a match to TRBD1. CDR3 length: 15 amino acids. The germline CDR1 and CDR2 sequences are LGHNA and YSLEER. With V trimmed by 4 bases and J by 4 bases, 8 bases remained unmatched. The CDR3 bases are TGCGCCAGCAGCCCACGACAGGGAATTGCAGATACGCAGTATTTT. Amino acids: CASSPRQGIADTQYF.

This chain uses TRBV6-5 with TRBJ1-3; unclear D gene. Germline loops: CDR1 MNHEY, CDR2 SVGAGI. The V end lost 7 bases, the J end lost 4 bases, and 8 bases lay between the germline ends. CDR3 length: 12 amino acids. The CDR3 reads CASNLEGNTIYF. The CDR3 DNA reads as TGTGCCAGCAATCTCGAGGGAAACACCATATATTTT.

The chain combines TRBV20-1 with TRBJ2-7; the match to TRBD2 covers 12 bases. Unmatched junction bases numbered 9, after V lost 3 bases and J lost 0 bases. Germline values: CDR1 DFQATT, CDR2 SNEGSKA (reference sequence). This CDR3 has 17 amino acids. In DNA form, the CDR3 reads TGCAGTGCTAGTCCTATACTAGCGGGAGGACGCTCCTACGAGCAGTACTTC. It codes for CSASPILAGGRSYEQYF.

This clone was recorded once. The chain is built from TRBV28 and TRBJ2-2, with D perhaps matching TRBD2 (6 bases). V was shortened by 2 bases and J by 6 bases, with 19 bases between the two germline ends. The CDR3 sequence is 17 residues long. CDR1 is MDHEN, CDR2 SYDVKM, per germline. CDR3 sequence reads: CASSLSLKRAAPGELFF. The CDR3, as DNA: TGTGCCAGCAGTTTAAGTCTAAAGCGGGCGGCGCCCGGGGAGCTGTTTTTT.

On this clone itself: Compared with germline, one end of the junction differs, possibly owing to a read error. The rearrangement joins TRBV30 to TRBJ2-7, with D perhaps matching TRBD2 (6 bases). Per the germline V gene, CDR1 is GTSNPN and CDR2 is SVGIG (reference sequence). CDR3 length: 12 amino acids. CDR3 in DNA: TGTGCCTGGACCCCCAAGGGAGGCGGGGAGAGATTC. It translates to CAWTPKGGGERF. The full variable domain, with the rest looked up from reference TRBV30 and TRBJ2-7, is SQTIHQWPATLVQPVGSPLSLECTVEGTSNPNLYWYRQAAGRGLQLLFYSVGIGQISSEVPQNLSASRPQDRQFILSSKKLLLSDSGFYLCAWTPKGGGERFGPGTRLTVT.

V is TRBV10-2 and J is TRBJ1-6; no definite D call. CDR3 length: 14 amino acids. From germline, CDR1 is WSHSY and CDR2 SAAADI. V was shortened by 2 bases and J by 6 bases, with 8 bases between the two germline ends. The CDR3 sequence: CASSESRSNSPLHF. The CDR3 DNA is TGCGCCAGCAGTGAGAGCCGGTCTAATTCACCCCTCCACTTT.

CDR3 nucleotides: TGTGCCAGCAGCCAAGGTATAGGGGGCTTGAGAGACGGGGCCAACGTCCTGACTTTC. This codes for CASSQGIGGLRDGANVLTF. The J gene is TRBJ2-6, the V gene TRBV3-1 (or the pseudogene TRBV3-2), with 7 bases lining up with TRBD1. CDR3 length: 19 amino acids. After removal of 1 base from V and 4 bases from J, the junction contained 13 bases not matched to a gene. The germline gives CDR1 LGHDT, CDR2 YNNKEL (reference sequence).

CDR3 sequence (DNA): TGTGCCAGCAGCCTAAGGGCGGGCAGATTATACAATGAGCAGTTCTTC. It yields the protein CASSLRAGRLYNEQFF. The V and J genes are TRBV11-2 and TRBJ2-1; tentative D call: TRBD2 (5 bases). Trimming shortened V by 5 bases and J by 4 bases, and 18 bases separated the two germline ends. The CDR3 loop spans 16 amino acids. Per the germline V gene, CDR1 is SGHAT and CDR2 is FQNNGV.

In nucleotides, the CDR3 is TGTGCCAGCAGCTCCGGGACAGTGGATGAAAAACTGTTTTTT. Its protein is CASSSGTVDEKLFF. The chain is built from TRBV28 and TRBJ1-4; 7 bases fit TRBD1. CDR3 length equals 14 residues. CDR1 is MDHEN, CDR2 SYDVKM, per germline. V dropped 6 bases and J dropped 6; count of bases not matched to a gene: 7. The whole variable domain, filled in from reference TRBV28 and TRBJ1-4, reads DVKVTQSSRYLVKRTGEKVFLECVQDMDHENMFWYRQDPGLGLRLIYFSYDVKMKEKGDIPEGYSVSREKKERFSLILESASTNQTSMYLCASSSGTVDEKLFFGSGTQLSVL.

This clone was counted a single time. The V and J genes are TRBV4-1 and TRBJ1-1, with 10 bases aligning to TRBD1. Unmatched junction bases numbered 8, after V lost 0 bases and J lost 4 bases. CDR1 and CDR2 from the germline V gene are MGHRA and YSYEKL. The CDR3 loop spans 17 amino acids. The CDR3 loop is CASSQDPDGQGVTEAFF. CDR3 coding DNA: TGCGCCAGCAGCCAAGACCCGGACGGACAGGGGGTCACTGAAGCTTTCTTT.

This clone is a singleton in its sample. The chain is built from TRBV4-3 and TRBJ2-7; no firm D call. Trimming removed 1 base from V and 0 bases from J, with 7 bases in between. The CDR3 runs 14 residues. From germline, CDR1 is LGHNA and CDR2 YSLEER. The DNA of the CDR3 is TGCGCCAGCAGCCAAGCGAGATCCTCCTACGAGCAGTACTTC. Protein: CASSQARSSYEQYF.

The J gene is TRBJ1-2, the V gene TRBV10-2; a weak D match, TRBD1 (6 bases). Germline lookup yields CDR1 WSHSY and CDR2 SAAADI. CDR3 length: 16 amino acids. V was cut by 0 bases and J by 6 bases, with 17 bases left in between. The CDR3 DNA follows: TGCGCCAGCAGTGAGTCTGCCAGCCTGGGGGGGCATGGCTACACCTTC. This translates into CASSESASLGGHGYTF.

The chain links TRBV10-1 to TRBJ2-2; 10 bases are shared with TRBD2. With V trimmed by 7 bases and J by 5 bases, 19 bases remained unmatched. Per germline, CDR1 WNHNN and CDR2 SYGVQD (reference sequence). This CDR3 region has 19 residues. CDR3 region: CASTPGLGLAGVGTGELFF. In nucleotides, the CDR3 is TGCGCCAGCACCCCGGGGTTAGGGCTAGCGGGAGTGGGGACCGGGGAGCTGTTTTTT.

The genes are TRBV7-8 and TRBJ1-2; 8 positions match TRBD1. The CDR3 covers 13 residues. Losses at the gene ends were 3 bases for V and 8 bases for J; bases not matched to a gene: 5. From germline, CDR1 is SGHVS and CDR2 FQNEAQ. CDR3 nucleotides: TGTGCCAGCAGCTTGGACAGGGAAGCCGGCTACACCTTC. Protein sequence: CASSLDREAGYTF. The whole variable domain, remainder taken from reference TRBV7-8 and TRBJ1-2, is GAGVSQSPRYKVAKRGQDVALRCDPISGHVSLFWYQQALGQGPEFLTYFQNEAQLDKSGLPSDRFFAERPEGSVSTLKIQRTQQEDSAVYLCASSLDREAGYTFGSGTRLTVV.

This chain uses TRBV4-1 with TRBJ1-5; possible D gene TRBD1, 6 bases. CDR3 length: 16 residues. Trimming shortened V by 3 bases and J by 8 bases, and 20 bases separated the two germline ends. Germline V gene data show CDR1 as MGHRA and CDR2 as YSYEKL. The CDR3 sequence: CASSQTTGQYGEPQHF. DNA for the CDR3: TGCGCCAGCAGCCAGACGACAGGTCAGTATGGAGAGCCCCAGCATTTT.

The V and J genes are TRBV6-5 and TRBJ1-4, with 11 bases that match TRBD1. The CDR3 has 14 amino acids. Germline values: CDR1 MNHEY, CDR2 SVGAGI. Trimming at V came to 8 bases and at J to 6 bases, leaving 5 bases not matched to a gene. The CDR3 bases are TGTGCCAGCGACCGGACAGGGGGCGATGAAAAACTGTTTTTT. It specifies CASDRTGGDEKLFF.

J is TRBJ1-2 and V is TRBV30; TRBD1 is a possible D gene (5 bases). The CDR3 is made up of 13 amino acids. V lost 3 bases to trimming and J lost 6 bases, with 14 bases between them. CDR1 is GTSNPN, CDR2 SVGIG, per germline (reference sequence). The CDR3 DNA follows: TGTGCCTGGAGGGAGCGGGGGAACGATGGCTACACCTTC. It encodes CAWRERGNDGYTF.

The chain recombines TRBV10-3 with TRBJ1-5; 7 nucleotides line up with TRBD1. The CDR3 is 15 residues long. The junction had 4 bases not matched to a gene; V was cut back by 3 bases and J by 2 bases. Germline V gene data show CDR1 as ENHRY and CDR2 as SYGVKD. CDR3 sequence: CAISENRGGNQPQHF. CDR3 in DNA: TGTGCCATCAGTGAAAACAGGGGCGGCAATCAGCCCCAGCATTTT.

The chain carries TRBV24-1 and TRBJ2-2; weak D call: TRBD1 (6 bases). Germline V gives CDR1 KGHDR, CDR2 SFDVKD. V shed 2 bases and J shed 4 bases, with 10 bases lying between them. The CDR3 has 15 residues. The CDR3 coding sequence is TGTGCCACCAGTGATTCACTACAGGGCACCGGGGAGCTGTTTTTT. Protein sequence: CATSDSLQGTGELFF.

This clone was recorded only once. V usage is TRBV7-2 and J usage is TRBJ1-5, with D perhaps matching TRBD1 (5 bases). The germline CDR1 and CDR2 sequences are SGHTA and FQGNSA. The CDR3 spans 16 residues. With 0 bases removed from V and 0 bases from J, the gap between germline ends came to 9 bases. CDR3 in DNA: TGTGCCAGCAGCTTAGCAGGGGCATATAGCAATCAGCCCCAGCATTTT. The encoded protein is CASSLAGAYSNQPQHF.

The chain recombines TRBV6-5 with TRBJ2-7; TRBD2 might be the D (6 bases). In germline, CDR1 is MNHEY, CDR2 SVGAGI. The V end lost 10 bases, the J end lost 7 bases, and 20 bases lay between the germline ends. The CDR3 length is 13 residues. This chain's CDR3 is CATSPPGVREQYF. The DNA for the CDR3 is TGTGCCACCAGCCCGCCGGGGGTTAGGGAGCAGTACTTC.

The gene calls are TRBV25-1 and TRBJ1-1, with D uncertain. V lost 1 base to trimming and J lost 4 bases, with 10 bases between them. CDR1 is MGHDK and CDR2 is SYGVNS in the germline V gene. The CDR3 consists of 14 residues. CDR3 coding DNA: TGTGCCAGCAGTGAATGGCGGGATTCCACTGAAGCTTTCTTT. Amino acids: CASSEWRDSTEAFF.

This rearrangement joins TRBV5-4 to TRBJ2-1, with 11 bases identical to TRBD2. CDR1 is SGHNT, CDR2 YYREEE, per germline (reference sequence). This CDR3 region has 15 residues. J was trimmed by 4 bases and V by 3 bases; bases with no gene match: 3. The CDR3 here is CASSSRTSGYNEQFF. Here the CDR3 DNA reads TGTGCCAGCAGCTCAAGGACTAGCGGGTACAATGAGCAGTTCTTC. Full variable domain (rest looked up from reference TRBV5-4 and TRBJ2-1): ETGVTQSPTHLIKTRGQQVTLRCSSQSGHNTVSWYQQALGQGPQFIFQYYREEENGRGNFPPRFSGLQFPNYSSELNVNALELDDSALYLCASSSRTSGYNEQFFGPGTRLTVL.

The count of this clone is one. CDR3 sequence reads: CATSTTLWEVRRNEQFF. In nucleotides, the CDR3 is TGTGCCACCAGCACGACTCTGTGGGAGGTCCGCCGCAATGAGCAGTTCTTC. V gene TRBV15 combines with J gene TRBJ2-1, with D possibly TRBD2 on 6 matching bases. Trimming pared 4 bases from V and 6 bases from J, leaving 22 bases between. The CDR3 has 17 residues. The germline CDR1 and CDR2 sequences are LNHNV and YYDKDF (reference sequence).

This clone has a handful of counts. The V gene is TRBV5-5, the J gene TRBJ2-7; 7 bases line up with TRBD1. The junction had 6 bases not matched to a gene; V was cut back by 3 bases and J by 6 bases. This CDR3 region has 13 residues. In germline, CDR1 is SGHKS, CDR2 YYEKEE (reference sequence). DNA for the CDR3: TGTGCCAGCAGCTCAAGACAGGGCTCCGAGCAGTACTTC. Translation: CASSSRQGSEQYF.

The rearrangement uses TRBV7-9 and TRBJ1-2; D may be TRBD1 (6 bases). CDR1 is SEHNR, CDR2 FQNEAQ, per germline (reference sequence). The CDR3 covers 15 residues. The V and J ends lost 0 bases and 1 base respectively, with 9 bases between them. The CDR3 protein is CASSLAAGVNYGYTF. The CDR3 DNA sequence: TGTGCCAGCAGCTTAGCCGCAGGGGTTAACTATGGCTACACCTTC.

The V gene is TRBV6-5, the J gene TRBJ1-2; D unclear. V was cut by 6 bases and J by 0 bases, with 8 bases left in between. The CDR3 spans 13 residues. Germline V gene lookup returns CDR1 MNHEY and CDR2 SVGAGI. The CDR3 region is CASRAEPNYGYTF. For the CDR3, the DNA is TGTGCCAGCAGGGCGGAACCTAACTATGGCTACACCTTC.

The rearrangement joins TRBV11-2 to TRBJ2-7; D might be TRBD2 (6 bases). Trimming removed 1 base at V and 5 bases at J, with 15 bases between. The CDR3 runs 15 residues. CDR1 and CDR2 from the germline V gene are SGHAT and FQNNGV. CDR3: CASSLALAGSHEQYF. CDR3 coding DNA: TGTGCCAGCAGCTTAGCCCTGGCGGGGTCCCACGAGCAGTACTTC.

The chain employs TRBV30 and TRBJ2-1; TRBD2 matches 7 bases. The CDR3 is 13 amino acids. Germline loops: CDR1 GTSNPN, CDR2 SVGIG (reference sequence). V was pared by 2 bases and J by 8 bases, with 6 bases of the junction left unmatched. CDR3 DNA: TGTGCCTGGAGTAACGGCGGGAGCTATGAGCAGTTCTTC. Residues: CAWSNGGSYEQFF. Together with reference TRBV30 and TRBJ2-1, the CDR3 gives the full variable domain: SQTIHQWPATLVQPVGSPLSLECTVEGTSNPNLYWYRQAAGRGLQLLFYSVGIGQISSEVPQNLSASRPQDRQFILSSKKLLLSDSGFYLCAWSNGGSYEQFFGPGTRLTVL.